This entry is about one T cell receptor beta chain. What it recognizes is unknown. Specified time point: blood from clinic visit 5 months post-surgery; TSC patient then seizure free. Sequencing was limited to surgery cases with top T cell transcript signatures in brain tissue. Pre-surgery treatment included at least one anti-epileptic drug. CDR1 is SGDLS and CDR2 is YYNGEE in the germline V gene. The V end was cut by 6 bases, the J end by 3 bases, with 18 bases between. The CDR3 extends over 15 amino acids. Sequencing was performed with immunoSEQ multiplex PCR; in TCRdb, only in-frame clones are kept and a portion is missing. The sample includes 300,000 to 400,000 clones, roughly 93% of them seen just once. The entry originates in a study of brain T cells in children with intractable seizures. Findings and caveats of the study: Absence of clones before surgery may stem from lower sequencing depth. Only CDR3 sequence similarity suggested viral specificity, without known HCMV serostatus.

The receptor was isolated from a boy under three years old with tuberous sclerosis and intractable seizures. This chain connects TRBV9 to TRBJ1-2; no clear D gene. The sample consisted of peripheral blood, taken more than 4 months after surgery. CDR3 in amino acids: CASTYPVDEDYGYTF. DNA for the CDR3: TGTGCCAGCACCTATCCGGTGGACGAAGACTATGGCTACACCTTC.